The next 16 T cell receptor beta chains were all read from a single sample in a study of cytomegalovirus exposure and HLA in healthy donors (dated by TCRdb to between 2016 and 2019). The library was generated by the immunoSEQ multiplex PCR assay. For the multiplex PCR, a mixture combining 60 forward primers for TCR Vbeta segments and 13 reverse primers for TCR Jbeta segments was used. The immuneACCESS repertoire file appears here via TCRdb, limited to in-frame rearrangements. These files lack a portion of the clones; in checked studies, under half of the deficit traces to unresolved V genes, and the cause of the others is not known. Recorded for this sample are fewer than 200,000 clones; over 70% of them occurred a single time. About 7.4% of the sample is held by the ten biggest clonotypes. The material sequenced was PBMCs. Receptors originate from a male donor in good health and CMV-seropositive.

The chain is built from TRBV25-1 and TRBJ1-1; D is uncertain. Trimming pared 3 bases from V and 7 bases from J, leaving 3 bases between. The CDR3 has 10 residues. Germline-derived CDR1 and CDR2 are MGHDK and SYGVNS. The CDR3 nucleotides are TGTGCCAGCAGTGACAGTGAAGCTTTCTTT. This sequence encodes CASSDSEAFF.

The rearrangement links TRBV19 to TRBJ1-3; D uncertain. CDR3 length equals 17 residues. V lost 6 bases and J 0 bases, leaving 18 bases between the germline ends. Germline assignment: CDR1 LNHDA and CDR2 SQIVND (reference sequence). The CDR3 coding sequence is TGTGCCAGTAGCCCTCTACACGGGGTTAGCTCTGGAAACACCATATATTTT. Amino acids: CASSPLHGVSSGNTIYF.

This chain links TRBV9 with TRBJ2-2, with TRBD1 identical over 8 bases. The CDR3 extends over 13 amino acids. V was clipped by 5 bases and J by 6 bases; unmatched bases: 3. Germline CDR1 SGDLS, CDR2 YYNGEE. The CDR3 region has the DNA TGTGCCAGCAGGCAGGGGGCGGCCGGGGAGCTGTTTTTT. Protein: CASRQGAAGELFF.

V usage is TRBV7-2 and J usage is TRBJ2-5; TRBD2 matches at 12 bases. Per germline, CDR1 SGHTA and CDR2 FQGNSA. This CDR3 has 19 amino acids. Trimming cost V 1 base and J 4 bases; bases outside gene matches: 13. The CDR3 sequence: CASSLGALAGGHRGETQYF. The CDR3 DNA reads TGTGCCAGCAGCTTAGGCGCCCTAGCGGGGGGGCATCGAGGAGAGACCCAGTACTTC.

A word on this clone: Additional DNA sequences in this sample encode the identical CDR3. The chain links TRBV6-1 to TRBJ1-3, with 11 bases lining up with TRBD1. Germline CDR1 reads MNHNS; CDR2 reads SASEGT. J lost 0 bases, V lost 3 bases, and 1 base had no gene match. CDR3 length equals 16 residues. CDR3 sequence reads: CASSEGTGGSGNTIYF. The CDR3 nucleotides read TGTGCCAGCAGTGAGGGGACAGGGGGCTCTGGAAACACCATATATTTT.

J is TRBJ2-3 and V is TRBV7-9, with 14 bases fitting TRBD2. Germline trimming cut 4 bases from V and 1 base from J; bases unmatched to any gene: 1. CDR1 SEHNR and CDR2 FQNEAQ come from the germline V gene (reference sequence). There are 16 residues in the CDR3. CDR3 sequence (DNA): TGTGCCAGCAGCTGGGGACTAGCGGGGGGCACAGATACGCAGTATTTT. Amino acid sequence: CASSWGLAGGTDTQYF.

The chain uses TRBV7-9 and TRBJ1-1, with 10 positions matching TRBD1. This CDR3 has 16 amino acids. V was pared by 5 bases and J by 1 base, with 7 bases of the junction left unmatched. CDR1 is SEHNR, CDR2 FQNEAQ, per germline (reference sequence). Written as DNA, the CDR3 is TGTGCCAGCAGCGACCCGACAGGGGGCAAGAACACTGAAGCTTTCTTT. Residues: CASSDPTGGKNTEAFF.

The chain employs TRBV30 and TRBJ1-3; D not certain. The V and J ends lost 4 bases and 0 bases respectively, with 13 bases between them. CDR1 and CDR2 (germline): GTSNPN, SVGIG (reference sequence). This CDR3 comprises 15 residues. Written as DNA, the CDR3 is TGTGCCTGGAAAGCCCTAAAAAGCTCTGGAAACACCATATATTTT. It specifies CAWKALKSSGNTIYF.

On this clone itself: Germline is not matched at one junction end, which may reflect a read error. CDR3 loop: CASSYSGGAETFF. The DNA of the CDR3 is TGTGCCAGCAGTTACTCGGGGGGGGCTGAAACTTTCTTT. The chain has TRBV6-5 and TRBJ1-1; D is possibly TRBD1 (6 bases). The CDR3 extends over 13 amino acids. Per the germline V gene, CDR1 is MNHEY and CDR2 is SVGAGI.

CDR3 nucleotide sequence: TGTGCCAGCAGTAGCGGACAGGGACTTGCCTACGAGCAGTACTTC. The encoded protein is CASSSGQGLAYEQYF. The rearrangement uses TRBV6-5 and TRBJ2-7; TRBD1 agrees at 8 bases. The CDR3 has 15 residues. In germline, CDR1 is MNHEY, CDR2 SVGAGI. J gave up 2 bases and V 5 bases, and 8 bases lay outside the gene matches.

The chain uses TRBV23-1 and TRBJ2-6, with TRBD1 identical over 7 bases. TRBV23-1 is placed among ORFs of uncertain function. Trimming took 4 bases from V and 2 from J; bases not matched to a gene: 2. This CDR3 is 15 amino acids long. CDR3 sequence: CASSPDRAGANVLTF. The DNA of the CDR3 is TGCGCCAGCAGTCCCGACAGGGCTGGGGCCAACGTCCTGACTTTC.

A single count supports this clone. The rearrangement uses TRBV2 and TRBJ1-2; 8 nucleotides line up with TRBD1. Germline CDR1 is SNHLY and CDR2 is FYNNEI. J was trimmed by 2 bases and V by 8 bases; bases with no gene match: 4. This CDR3 is 13 amino acids long. The CDR3 DNA is TGTGCCAGCCAGGACAGGGCCAACTATGGCTACACCTTC. It is translated as CASQDRANYGYTF. The whole variable domain, filled in from reference TRBV2 and TRBJ1-2, reads EPEVTQTPSHQVTQMGQEVILRCVPISNHLYFYWYRQILGQKVEFLVSFYNNEISEKSEIFDDQFSVERPDGSNFTLKIRSTKLEDSAMYFCASQDRANYGYTFGSGTRLTVV.

The chain carries TRBV25-1 and TRBJ2-7; perhaps TRBD1 as D (5 bases). CDR1 is MGHDK and CDR2 is SYGVNS in the germline V gene. Trimming pared 1 base from V and 0 bases from J, leaving 13 bases between. CDR3 length: 16 residues. As DNA, the CDR3 is TGTGCCAGCAGTGAATTTGAGACAGCCTCCTCCTACGAGCAGTACTTC. It yields the protein CASSEFETASSYEQYF.

The V and J genes are TRBV29-1 and TRBJ2-3; tentatively, D is TRBD2 (6 bases). V was trimmed by 0 bases and J by 14 bases, leaving 18 bases between them. The CDR3 is 13 amino acids. The germline CDR1 and CDR2 sequences are SQVTM and ANQGSEA. The CDR3 loop reads CSVEEDVREEGYF. The CDR3 coding sequence is TGCAGCGTTGAAGAGGATGTCAGGGAGGAGGGGTATTTT.

This clone came up a few times. This rearrangement joins TRBV27 to TRBJ1-6; tentative D call: TRBD1 (6 bases). Per the germline V gene, CDR1 is MNHEY and CDR2 is SMNVEV (reference sequence). The CDR3 length is 16 residues. Trimming stripped 7 bases from V and 7 bases from J, with 20 bases between. DNA of the CDR3: TGTGCCAGCACCTCCCCGATGGGGGGGCTGAATTCACCCCTCCACTTT. Translated: CASTSPMGGLNSPLHF.

This clone was observed a handful of times. The chain is built from TRBV5-6 and TRBJ1-4; D call uncertain. Trimming shortened V by 2 bases and J by 4 bases, and 3 bases separated the two germline ends. The CDR3 contains 12 residues. Germline CDR1 is SGHDT and CDR2 is YYEEEE. The CDR3 coding sequence is TGTGCCAGCAGCTTTAGTAATGAAAAACTGTTTTTT. Amino acids: CASSFSNEKLFF. The full variable domain, rest sourced from reference TRBV5-6 and TRBJ1-4, is DAGVTQSPTHLIKTRGQQVTLRCSPKSGHDTVSWYQQALGQGPQFIFQYYEEEERQRGNFPDRFSGHQFPNYSSELNVNALLLGDSALYLCASSFSNEKLFFGSGTQLSVL.